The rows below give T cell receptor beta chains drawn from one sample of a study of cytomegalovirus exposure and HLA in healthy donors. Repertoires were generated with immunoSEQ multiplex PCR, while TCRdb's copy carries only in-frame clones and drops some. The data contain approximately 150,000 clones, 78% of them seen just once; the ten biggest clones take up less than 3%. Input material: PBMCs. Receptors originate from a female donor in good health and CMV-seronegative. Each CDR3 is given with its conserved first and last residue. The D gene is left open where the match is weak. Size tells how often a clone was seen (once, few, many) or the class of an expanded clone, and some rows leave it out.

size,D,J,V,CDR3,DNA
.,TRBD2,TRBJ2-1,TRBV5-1,CASSLAIRLAGGPGYNEQFF,TGCGCCAGCAGCTTGGCGATCCGACTAGCGGGGGGGCCAGGGTACAATGAGCAGTTCTTC
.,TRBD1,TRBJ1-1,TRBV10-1,CASTVGGEAFF,TGCGCCAGCACAGTAGGGGGCGAAGCTTTCTTT
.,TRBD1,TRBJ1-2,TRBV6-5,CASSRQGGVVGYTF,TGTGCCAGCAGCCGACAGGGAGGTGTAGTAGGCTACACCTTC
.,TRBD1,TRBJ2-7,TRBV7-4,CASSRQGATGQCYEQYF,TGTGCCAGCAGCCGACAGGGGGCGACGGGCCAATGTTACGAGCAGTACTTC
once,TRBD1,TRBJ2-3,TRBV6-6,CATDRVSTDTQYF,TGTGCCACCGACAGGGTGAGCACAGATACGCAGTATTTT
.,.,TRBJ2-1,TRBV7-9,CASSTSSYNEQFF,TGTGCCAGCAGCACAAGCTCCTACAATGAGCAGTTCTTC
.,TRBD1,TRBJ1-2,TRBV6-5,CASSSGQGRKYGYPF,TGTGCCAGCAGCTCCGGACAGGGAAGAAAGTATGGCTACCCCTTC
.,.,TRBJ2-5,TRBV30,CACNSEYQETQYF,TGTGCCTGCAACTCGGAGTACCAAGAGACCCAGTACTTC
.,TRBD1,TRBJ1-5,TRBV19,CASSTRRQGRGNQPQHF,TGTGCCAGTAGTACCCGACGACAGGGTCGAGGCAATCAGCCCCAGCATTTT
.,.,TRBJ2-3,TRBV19,CASSMGQGRTDTQYF,TGTGCCAGTAGTATGGGGCAGGGGAGAACAGATACGCAGTATTTT
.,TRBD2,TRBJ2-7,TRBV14,CASSQGGGREYF,TGTGCCAGCAGCCAAGGGGGCGGGAGAGAGTACTTC
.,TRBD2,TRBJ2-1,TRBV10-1,CASSRLAGGITEQFF,TGCGCCAGCAGTCGACTAGCGGGAGGTATCACTGAGCAGTTCTTC
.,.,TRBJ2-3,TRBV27,CASSTPTSTDTQYF,TGTGCCAGCAGTACTCCTACTAGCACAGATACGCAGTATTTT
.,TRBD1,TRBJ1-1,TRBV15,CATSRVGQGVSGTEAFF,TGTGCCACCAGCAGAGTCGGACAGGGGGTTAGTGGCACTGAAGCTTTCTTT
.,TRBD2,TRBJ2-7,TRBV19,CASSRRASGTHEQYF,TGTGCCAGTAGTCGGCGGGCTAGCGGGACCCACGAGCAGTACTTC
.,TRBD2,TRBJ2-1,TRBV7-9,CASSPSHPSAGGPGNEQFF,TGTGCCAGCAGCCCAAGCCACCCCTCAGCGGGAGGGCCTGGCAATGAGCAGTTCTTC
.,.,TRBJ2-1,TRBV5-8,CASSLGGLPYNEQFF,TGTGCCAGCAGCTTGGGGGGGCTCCCCTACAATGAGCAGTTCTTC
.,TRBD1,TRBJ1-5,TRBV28,CASSLPDREWQPQHF,TGTGCCAGCAGCCTTCCGGACAGGGAGTGGCAGCCCCAGCATTTT
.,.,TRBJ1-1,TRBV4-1,CASSPGGTGTNTEAFF,TGCGCCAGCAGCCCGGGAGGTACAGGGACGAACACTGAAGCTTTCTTT
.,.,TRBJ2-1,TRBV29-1,CSVEDQGGGMGEQFF,TGCAGCGTTGAAGATCAAGGGGGAGGGATGGGGGAGCAGTTCTTC
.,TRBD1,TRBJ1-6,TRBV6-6,CASRGWDRDNSPLHF,TGTGCCAGCAGGGGCTGGGACAGGGATAATTCACCCCTCCACTTT
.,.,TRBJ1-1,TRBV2,CASSPRRATEAFF,TGTGCCAGCAGCCCCCGGAGGGCCACTGAAGCTTTCTTT
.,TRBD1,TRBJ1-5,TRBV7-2,CASSRDSTSNQPQHF,TGTGCCAGCAGCAGGGACAGCACTAGCAATCAGCCCCAGCATTTT
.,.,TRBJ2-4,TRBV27,CASSLSGTPGARAKNIQYF,TGTGCCAGCAGTTTATCCGGGACACCCGGCGCCCGAGCCAAAAACATTCAGTACTTC
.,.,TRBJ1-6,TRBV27,CASSPRQGVSPLHF,TGTGCCAGCAGTCCTCGTCAAGGGGTCTCACCCCTCCACTTT
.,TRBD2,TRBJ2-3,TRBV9,CASSVGTPTRKRDDRTDTQYF,TGTGCCAGCAGCGTAGGGACCCCCACTAGGAAGCGGGACGATCGCACAGATACGCAGTATTTT
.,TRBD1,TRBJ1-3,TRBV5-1,CASRLGQAGNTIYF,TGCGCCAGCAGACTTGGACAGGCTGGAAACACCATATATTTT
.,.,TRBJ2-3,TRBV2,CASSGQGTDTQYF,TGTGCCAGCAGTGGACAGGGCACAGATACGCAGTATTTT
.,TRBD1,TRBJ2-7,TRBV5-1,CASSLRTGDEQYF,TGCGCCAGCAGCTTAAGGACAGGGGACGAGCAGTACTTC
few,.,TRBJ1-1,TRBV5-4,CASSLQGGEAFF,TGTGCCAGCAGCTTGCAGGGTGGTGAAGCTTTCTTT
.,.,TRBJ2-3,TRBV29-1,CSVDFFVGAGISTDTQYF,TGCAGCGTTGATTTCTTTGTGGGAGCGGGCATTAGCACAGATACGCAGTATTTT
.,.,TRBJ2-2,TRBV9,CASSVVGVNTGELFF,TGTGCCAGCAGCGTAGTAGGGGTGAACACCGGGGAGCTGTTTTTT
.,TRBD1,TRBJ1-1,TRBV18,CASSPGGTGTEAFF,TGTGCCAGCTCACCAGGGGGGACAGGGACTGAAGCTTTCTTT
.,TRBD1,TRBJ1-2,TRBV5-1,CASRLTRGTGTNYGYPF,TGCGCCAGCAGATTGACCCGGGGGACAGGGACCAACTATGGCTACCCCTTC
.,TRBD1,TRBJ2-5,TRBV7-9,CASSYGQVVLTQYF,TGTGCCAGCAGCTACGGACAGGTTGTTTTGACCCAGTACTTC
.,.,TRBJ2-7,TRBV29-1,CSVELATAAYYEQYF,TGCAGCGTTGAGCTAGCGACGGCCGCTTACTACGAGCAGTACTTC
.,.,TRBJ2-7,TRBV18,CASSRGLPTYEQYF,TGTGCCAGCTCACGAGGGCTGCCCACCTACGAGCAGTACTTC
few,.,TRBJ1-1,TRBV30,CAFGVNTEAFF,TGTGCCTTCGGAGTGAACACTGAAGCTTTCTTT
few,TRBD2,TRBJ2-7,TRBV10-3,CAISDSGGSMKYF,TGTGCCATCAGTGATTCTGGCGGGAGCATGAAGTACTTC
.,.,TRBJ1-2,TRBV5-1,CASSSLGGGLSGYTF,TGCGCCAGCAGCTCCCTTGGGGGGGGGCTTAGTGGCTACACCTTC
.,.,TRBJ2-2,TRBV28,CASSLEITGELFF,TGTGCCAGCAGTTTAGAGATAACCGGGGAGCTGTTTTTT
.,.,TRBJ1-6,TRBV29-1,CSVKGQSLHSPLHF,TGCAGCGTCAAGGGGCAGAGTCTTCATTCACCCCTCCACTTT
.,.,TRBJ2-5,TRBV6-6,CASISGRVETQYF,TGTGCCAGCATTTCGGGCAGGGTCGAGACCCAGTACTTC
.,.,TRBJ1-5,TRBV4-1,CASSQEGARGNQPQHF,TGCGCCAGCAGCCAAGAGGGGGCGCGGGGGAATCAGCCCCAGCATTTT
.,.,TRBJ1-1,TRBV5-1,CASSLEAGVNTEAFF,TGCGCCAGCAGCTTGGAGGCAGGGGTGAACACTGAAGCTTTCTTT